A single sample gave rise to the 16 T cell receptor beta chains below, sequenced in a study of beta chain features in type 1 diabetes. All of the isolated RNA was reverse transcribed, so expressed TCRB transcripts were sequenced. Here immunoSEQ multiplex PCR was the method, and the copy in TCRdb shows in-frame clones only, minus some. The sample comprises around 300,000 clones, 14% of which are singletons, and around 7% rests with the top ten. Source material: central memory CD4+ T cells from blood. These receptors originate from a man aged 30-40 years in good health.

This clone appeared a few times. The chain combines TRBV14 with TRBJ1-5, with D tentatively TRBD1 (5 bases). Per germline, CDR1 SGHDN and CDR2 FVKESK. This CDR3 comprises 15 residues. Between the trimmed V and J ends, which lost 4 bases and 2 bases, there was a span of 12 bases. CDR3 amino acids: CASSRGIWGNQPQHF. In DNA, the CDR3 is TGTGCCAGCAGCCGGGGGATTTGGGGCAATCAGCCCCAGCATTTT.

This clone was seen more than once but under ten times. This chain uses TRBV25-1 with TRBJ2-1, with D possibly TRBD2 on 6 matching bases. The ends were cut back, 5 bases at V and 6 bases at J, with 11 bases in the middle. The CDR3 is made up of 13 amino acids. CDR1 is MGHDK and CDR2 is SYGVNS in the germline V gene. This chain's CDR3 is CASSTLAANEQFF. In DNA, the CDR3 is TGTGCCAGCAGTACATTAGCGGCCAATGAGCAGTTCTTC.

This chain's CDR3 is CASRLGFGGELFF. CDR3 nucleotide sequence: TGTGCCAGCAGACTGGGGTTTGGCGGGGAGCTGTTTTTT. The V gene is TRBV6-5, the J gene TRBJ2-2; no clear D. CDR3 length equals 13 residues. V was clipped by 6 bases and J by 7 bases, with 12 bases between them. The V gene's germline CDR1 is MNHEY and CDR2 SVGAGI.

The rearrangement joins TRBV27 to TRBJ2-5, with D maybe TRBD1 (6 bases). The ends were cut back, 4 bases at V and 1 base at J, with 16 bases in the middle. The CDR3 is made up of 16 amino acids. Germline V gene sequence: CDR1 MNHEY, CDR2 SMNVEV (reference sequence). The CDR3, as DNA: TGTGCCAGCAGTTCCCGGACAGCCCATCGCCAAGAGACCCAGTACTTC. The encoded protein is CASSSRTAHRQETQYF.

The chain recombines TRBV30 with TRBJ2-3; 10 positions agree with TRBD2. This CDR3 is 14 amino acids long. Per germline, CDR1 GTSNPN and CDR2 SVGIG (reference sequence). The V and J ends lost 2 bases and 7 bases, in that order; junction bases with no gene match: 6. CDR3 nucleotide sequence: TGTGCCTGGAGTTTAGCGGGAGGTTCGTATACGCAGTATTTT. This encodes CAWSLAGGSYTQYF.

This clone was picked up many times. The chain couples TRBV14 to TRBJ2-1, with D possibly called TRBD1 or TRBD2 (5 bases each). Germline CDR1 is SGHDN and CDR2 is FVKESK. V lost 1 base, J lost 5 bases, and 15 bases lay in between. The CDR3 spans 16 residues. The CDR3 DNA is TGTGCCAGCAGCCAAGGGCTCGGGGACCAACACAATGAGCAGTTCTTC. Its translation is CASSQGLGDQHNEQFF.

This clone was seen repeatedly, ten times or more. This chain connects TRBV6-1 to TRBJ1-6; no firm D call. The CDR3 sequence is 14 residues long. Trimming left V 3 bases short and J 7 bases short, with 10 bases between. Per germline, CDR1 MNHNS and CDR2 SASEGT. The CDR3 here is CASSDERRNSPLHF. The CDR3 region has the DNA TGTGCCAGCAGTGATGAAAGGAGGAATTCACCCCTCCACTTT.

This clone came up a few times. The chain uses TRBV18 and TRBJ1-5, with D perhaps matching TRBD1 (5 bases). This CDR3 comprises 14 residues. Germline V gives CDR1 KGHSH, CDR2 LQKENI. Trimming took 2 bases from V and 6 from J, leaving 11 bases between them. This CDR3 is CASSPGGYGQPQHF. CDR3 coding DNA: TGTGCCAGCTCACCAGGGGGGTACGGTCAGCCCCAGCATTTT.

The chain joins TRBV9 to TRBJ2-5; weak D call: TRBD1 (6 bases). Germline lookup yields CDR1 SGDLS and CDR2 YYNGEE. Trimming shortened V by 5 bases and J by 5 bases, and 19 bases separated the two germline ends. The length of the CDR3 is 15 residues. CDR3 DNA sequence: TGTGCCAGCAGTGCTGGTGGGACCCAGGGGGAGACCCAGTACTTC. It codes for CASSAGGTQGETQYF.

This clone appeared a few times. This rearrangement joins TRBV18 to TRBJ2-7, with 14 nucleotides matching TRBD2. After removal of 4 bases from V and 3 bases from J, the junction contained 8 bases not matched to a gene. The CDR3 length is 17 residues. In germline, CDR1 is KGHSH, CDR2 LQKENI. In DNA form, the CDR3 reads TGTGCCAGCTCACGGACCGGGACTAGCGGGAGTTACTACGAGCAGTACGTC. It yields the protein CASSRTGTSGSYYEQYV.

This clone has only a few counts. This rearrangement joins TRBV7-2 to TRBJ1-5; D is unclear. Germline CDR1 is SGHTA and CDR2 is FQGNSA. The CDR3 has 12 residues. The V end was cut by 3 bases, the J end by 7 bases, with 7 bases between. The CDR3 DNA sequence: TGTGCCAGCAGCTTTTCAGGCCAGCCCCAGCATTTT. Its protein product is CASSFSGQPQHF.

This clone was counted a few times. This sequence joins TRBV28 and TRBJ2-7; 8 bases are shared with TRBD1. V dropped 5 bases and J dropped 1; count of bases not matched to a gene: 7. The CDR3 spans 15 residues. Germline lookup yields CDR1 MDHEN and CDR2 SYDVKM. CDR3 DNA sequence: TGTGCCAGCAGTCTCGCCGGGGACAGGTCCTACGAGCAGTACGTC. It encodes CASSLAGDRSYEQYV.

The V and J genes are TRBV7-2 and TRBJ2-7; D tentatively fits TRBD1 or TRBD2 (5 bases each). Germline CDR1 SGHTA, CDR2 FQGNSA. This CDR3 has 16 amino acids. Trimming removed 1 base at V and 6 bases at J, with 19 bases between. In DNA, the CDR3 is TGTGCCAGCAGCTTAGATAAAGGAGGCAGGGATGTCGAGCAGTACTTC. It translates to CASSLDKGGRDVEQYF.

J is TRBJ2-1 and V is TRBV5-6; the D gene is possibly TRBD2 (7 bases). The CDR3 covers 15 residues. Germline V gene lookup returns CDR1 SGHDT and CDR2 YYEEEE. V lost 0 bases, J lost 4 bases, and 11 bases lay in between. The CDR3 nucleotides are TGTGCCAGCAGCTTGGGGCGGGGGCTTTACAATGAGCAGTTCTTC. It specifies CASSLGRGLYNEQFF. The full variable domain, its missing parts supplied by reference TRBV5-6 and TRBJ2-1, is DAGVTQSPTHLIKTRGQQVTLRCSPKSGHDTVSWYQQALGQGPQFIFQYYEEEERQRGNFPDRFSGHQFPNYSSELNVNALLLGDSALYLCASSLGRGLYNEQFFGPGTRLTVL.

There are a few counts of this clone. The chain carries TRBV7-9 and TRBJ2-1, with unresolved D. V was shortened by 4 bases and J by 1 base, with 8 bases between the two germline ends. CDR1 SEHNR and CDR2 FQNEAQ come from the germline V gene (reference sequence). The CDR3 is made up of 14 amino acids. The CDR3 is CASSSPGSYNEQFF. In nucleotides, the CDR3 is TGTGCCAGCAGCTCCCCCGGATCCTACAATGAGCAGTTCTTC.

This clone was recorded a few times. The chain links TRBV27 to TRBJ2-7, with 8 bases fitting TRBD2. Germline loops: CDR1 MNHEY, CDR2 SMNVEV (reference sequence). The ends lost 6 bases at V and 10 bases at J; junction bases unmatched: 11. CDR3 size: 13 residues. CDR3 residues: CASSPGGGRHQYF. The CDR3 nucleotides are TGTGCCAGCAGCCCGGGGGGGGGACGCCATCAGTACTTC.